A single T cell receptor (beta chain) is shown here with its context. What antigen it recognizes has not been identified. Per-base quality was not reported, and no clone a single base away is much larger than it. The immunoSEQ Assay, a bias-controlled multiplex PCR, was used to amplify TCRbeta CDR3 regions from genomic DNA. As for the original processing: Within the assay, amplification of reference gene primers was used to estimate how many nucleated cells each sample contained. To quantify the absolute abundance of each unique TCRbeta CDR3 rearrangement, sequence reads were collapsed and filtered. For each sample, productive Simpson clonality was calculated as the square root of Simpson's diversity index across productive rearrangements. TCRdb provides this immuneACCESS table in a form limited to in-frame rearrangements. Some clones are lacking; in checked studies, under half of them reflect an unresolved V gene, and why the rest are absent is not known. The V and J calls and clone size come from that table; D and trimming were worked out from the DNA. Present in this sample are approximately 90,000 clones, roughly 83% of which were seen just once. 31% of the sample comes from the top ten.

V is cut by 0 bases and J by 3 bases, and the space between the germline ends is 11 bases. From the germline V gene, CDR1 is SGHTA and CDR2 is FQGNSA. From the cysteine up to the phenylalanine, the CDR3 has a length of 15 residues. Only CDR3 DNA is held: 45 bases, read in frame from base 1. This sample stems from a study of blood T cell repertoires in COVID-19 (dated by TCRdb to about 2020). For the wider study: The collaborator samples originated in the United States, Italy and Spain and spanned the acute and convalescent phases of COVID-19. The material from the prospective study consisted of cDNA or gDNA derived from T cells, B-cell-depleted T cells, or PBMCs. Subjects who had been exposed to COVID-19, were actively infected with it, or had recovered from it provided the deeply sampled blood TCRbeta repertoires that made up the dataset. The repertoires were made available in a free public database intended to serve as a resource for research on the immune response to SARS-CoV-2. The samples were drawn from two sources: the first 160 participants of the ongoing ImmuneRACE study, and 950 to 1,500 subjects contributed by 6 global collaborators. Nearly every sample came with metadata listing a de-identified subject ID, COVID-19 status, age in years and sex. Where HLA class I and class II types were available, the types were taken from metadata supplied by the sample provider, not from assay-based typing.

What the study reported, not specific to this receptor: The amount of clinical and demographic metadata varied by source and participant and was provided uncurated.

The collaborating institutions used their own protocols to collect whole blood in K2EDTA tubes. For TCRbeta analysis, collaborator samples were shipped as frozen whole blood, as isolated PBMCs, or as DNA extracted from either sample type. Sequencing input: peripheral blood. The receptor was derived from a woman aged 80 or older with active or convalescent COVID-19. The rearranged segments are TRBV7-2 and TRBJ1-2; a confident D gene designation cannot be given. Here is the DNA: TGTGCCAGCAGCTTAGCACACGCTCAGGACTATGGCTACACCTTC. This is translated as CASSLAHAQDYGYTF.